The rows below give T cell receptor beta chains drawn from one sample of a study of radiotherapy plus CTLA-4 blockade in lung cancer. Data came from immunoSEQ multiplex PCR; TCRdb stores just in-frame clones and leaves some out. The sample comprises tens of thousands of clones, approximately 77% of which are singletons, and about 4.2% rests with the top ten. The material sequenced was peripheral blood, taken from a patient treated with radiotherapy plus ipilimumab. The receptors derive from a human donor with non-small cell lung cancer who had a complete response to radiotherapy plus ipilimumab. The CDR3 runs from the conserved cysteine through the conserved F or W. A D gene is named only where the DNA matches it firmly. Clone size is not always given. Where it is, it says once, few, many or a class for expanded clones.

.,TRBV9,few,TRBJ1-1,TGTGCCAGCAGCGCCGGACACATGAACACTGAAGCTTTCTTT,CASSAGHMNTEAFF
.,TRBV7-7,.,TRBJ2-1,TGTGCTAGCAGCTTAGGAAGCGGGACAATCAATGAGCAGTTCTTC,CASSLGSGTINEQFF
.,TRBV6-1,few,TRBJ1-1,TGTGCCAGCACAAAGGGGGTAATGAACACTGAAGCTTTCTTT,CASTKGVMNTEAFF
.,TRBV9,.,TRBJ2-7,TGTGCCAGCAGCGTAGGAGGGGGTAACTCCTACGAGCAGTACTTC,CASSVGGGNSYEQYF
.,TRBV6-1,.,TRBJ1-5,TGTGCCAGCAGTGTAGAGGGCGGGCAATATCAGCCCCAGCATTTT,CASSVEGGQYQPQHF
.,TRBV10-2,.,TRBJ2-5,TGCGCCAGCAGTGCGACTCCCCAAGAGACCCAGTACTTC,CASSATPQETQYF
.,TRBV7-2,.,TRBJ2-3,TGTGCCAGCAGCCCCCGGGAGTCAGATACGCAGTATTTT,CASSPRESDTQYF
.,TRBV5-1,.,TRBJ1-2,TGCGCCAGCAGCTTGGTGGTGCCTAGCTATGGCTACACCTTC,CASSLVVPSYGYTF
.,TRBV11-2,once,TRBJ2-6,TGTGCCAGCAGCCCCACAGTCGCTGGGGCCAACGTCCTGACTTTC,CASSPTVAGANVLTF
TRBD2,TRBV6-1,.,TRBJ2-5,TGTGCCAGCAGGGGTCCGGGACGGGGGGTGGAGACCCAGTACTTC,CASRGPGRGVETQYF
.,TRBV20-1,.,TRBJ2-3,TGCAGTGCTGGACGTGAGGATACGCAGTATTTT,CSAGREDTQYF
TRBD1,TRBV6-5,.,TRBJ1-2,TGTGCCAGCAGGGCGACAGGGAGAGGTGGCTACACCTTC,CASRATGRGGYTF
.,TRBV6-1,.,TRBJ1-1,TGTGCCAGCAGTGAAGGTAGGAGGGGGGTAGCTTTCTTT,CASSEGRRGVAFF
.,TRBV27,.,TRBJ2-7,TGTGCCAGCAGTCCTACGACGGAATTCTCCTACGAGCAGTACTTC,CASSPTTEFSYEQYF
TRBD1,TRBV2,.,TRBJ1-2,TGTGCCAGCAGTGAAGCCGGACAGGGGTATGGCTACACCTTC,CASSEAGQGYGYTF
.,TRBV5-1,.,TRBJ2-1,TGCGCCAGCGCCACGGTCCAGGGTAATAAGAATGAGCAGTTCTTC,CASATVQGNKNEQFF
TRBD1,TRBV19,few,TRBJ1-6,TGTGCCAGTAGTTCCGGACAGGGTGGTTCACCCCTCCACTTT,CASSSGQGGSPLHF
TRBD2,TRBV5-1,.,TRBJ2-3,TGCGCCAGCAGCGAGGATTTTCTGCGGGGGGGCCTTGATACGCAGTATTTT,CASSEDFLRGGLDTQYF
TRBD1,TRBV19,.,TRBJ1-4,TGTGCCAGTAGTACAGACAGGGGGCATGATGAAAAACTGTTTTTT,CASSTDRGHDEKLFF
.,TRBV6-5,.,TRBJ1-1,TGTGCCAGCAGTTACAGTCAGGGGAACACTGAAGCTTTCTTT,CASSYSQGNTEAFF
TRBD1,TRBV25-1,few,TRBJ2-7,TGTGCCAGAAGCCCCCGGACAGGGCCCTACGAGCAGTACTTC,CARSPRTGPYEQYF
.,TRBV5-1,.,TRBJ1-1,TGCGCCAGCAGCTTGGATGGGACATCGGGTGAAGCTTTCTTT,CASSLDGTSGEAFF
.,TRBV2,.,TRBJ1-1,TGTGCCAGCAGCCCCCCTAGAACCTTCATGAACACTGAAGCTTTCTTT,CASSPPRTFMNTEAFF
.,TRBV19,.,TRBJ1-2,TGTGCCAGTAGTGTCATCAGGGGAAACTATGGCTACACCTTC,CASSVIRGNYGYTF
.,TRBV7-9,.,TRBJ1-4,TGTGCCAGCAGCCTTTCGGAAAAACTGTTTTTT,CASSLSEKLFF
TRBD1,TRBV10-3,.,TRBJ2-7,TGTGCCATCAGACGGGACAGGGTCAGCTCCTACGAGCAGTACTTC,CAIRRDRVSSYEQYF
.,TRBV7-2,few,TRBJ2-6,TGTGCCAGCAGCTTCGTTGTGGCCTCTGGGGCCAACGTCCTGACTTTC,CASSFVVASGANVLTF
TRBD2,TRBV6-5,.,TRBJ2-1,TGTGCCAGCAGTAGGACTAGCTACAATGAGCAGTTCTTC,CASSRTSYNEQFF
.,TRBV7-2,medium-sized,TRBJ1-2,TGTGCCAGCAGCATAGGATCTGGCTACACCTTC,CASSIGSGYTF
.,TRBV12-5,few,TRBJ1-2,TGTGCTAGTGGTTTGGGTTCTAACTATGGCTACACCTTC,CASGLGSNYGYTF
.,TRBV7-2,.,TRBJ1-3,TGTGCCAGCAGCTTGAGCGTTGGGGTTGCTGGAAACACCATATATTTT,CASSLSVGVAGNTIYF
.,TRBV6-6,.,TRBJ2-5,TGTGCCAGCAGTTACAGAGAGACCCAGTACTTC,CASSYRETQYF
TRBD1,TRBV7-2,.,TRBJ2-7,TGTGCCAGCAGCTTACCCCTGCGGGACAGGGTTCGAGGATACGAGCAGTACTTC,CASSLPLRDRVRGYEQYF
TRBD2,TRBV7-9,.,TRBJ2-1,TGTGCCAGCAGCTTCGTAGCGGGGGGCTCATACAATGAGCAGTTCTTC,CASSFVAGGSYNEQFF
TRBD2,TRBV6-5,.,TRBJ2-5,TGTGCCAGCAGCAAACTAGCGGGAGGACGGGAGACCCAGTACTTC,CASSKLAGGRETQYF
TRBD1,TRBV5-1,.,TRBJ2-3,TGCGCCAGCAGCATCTACGGACAGGGCTCAGATACGCAGTATTTT,CASSIYGQGSDTQYF
.,TRBV7-9,few,TRBJ2-2,TGTGCCAGCAGCTTAGCGCCAGGGCGGGACACCGGGGAGCTGTTTTTT,CASSLAPGRDTGELFF